The subject of this entry is one T cell receptor (beta chain). Its antigen is not identified. In the PCR, 60 Vbeta and 13 Jbeta primers were used. Generated by immunoSEQ multiplex PCR, the TCRdb table keeps only in-frame clones and is missing some. The sample holds nearly 110,000 clones, 71% seen once. This sample is part of a study of cytomegalovirus exposure and HLA in healthy donors. Study-level findings and limits: The productive fraction for most TCR beta V segments was about 87% or about 30% in an earlier analysis. Across HLA loci, a later analysis found differing TCR association rates, with DRB1 most and HLA-C fewest.

The V end was cut by 6 bases, the J end by 4 bases, with 14 bases between. Germline V gives CDR1 SEHNR, CDR2 FQNEAQ (reference sequence). CDR3 length: 14 residues. Donors had nominal health at sampling but likely had unrecorded immune exposures. The TCR comes from a female donor in good health and CMV-seronegative. This chain uses TRBV7-9 with TRBJ2-3; maybe TRBD1 (5 bases). The sample consisted of PBMCs. Written as DNA, the CDR3 is TGTGCCAGCAGACCCCAGGGCCTCCCAGATACGCAGTATTTT. Amino acids: CASRPQGLPDTQYF.